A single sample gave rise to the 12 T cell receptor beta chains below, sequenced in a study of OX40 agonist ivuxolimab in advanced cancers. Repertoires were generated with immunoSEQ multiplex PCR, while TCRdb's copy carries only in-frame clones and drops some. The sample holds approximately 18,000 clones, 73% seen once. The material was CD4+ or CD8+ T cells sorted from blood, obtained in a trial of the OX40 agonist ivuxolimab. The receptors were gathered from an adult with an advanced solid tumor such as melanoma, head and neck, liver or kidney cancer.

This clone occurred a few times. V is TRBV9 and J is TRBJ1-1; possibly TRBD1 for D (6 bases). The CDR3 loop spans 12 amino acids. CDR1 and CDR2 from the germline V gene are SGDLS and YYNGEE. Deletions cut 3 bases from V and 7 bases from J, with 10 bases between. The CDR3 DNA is TGTGCCAGCAGCGCCAGGACAGTTGAAGCTTTCTTT. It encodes CASSARTVEAFF.

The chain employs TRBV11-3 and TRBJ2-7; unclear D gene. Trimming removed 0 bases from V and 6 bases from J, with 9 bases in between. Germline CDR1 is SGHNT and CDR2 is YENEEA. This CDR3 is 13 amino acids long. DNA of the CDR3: TGTGCCAGCAGCTTAGAAGCCAGCCTCGAGCAGTACTTC. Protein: CASSLEASLEQYF. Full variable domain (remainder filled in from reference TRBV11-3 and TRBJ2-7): EAGVVQSPRYKIIEKKQPVAFWCNPISGHNTLYWYLQNLGQGPELLIRYENEEAVDDSQLPKDRFSAERLKGVDSTLKIQPAELGDSAVYLCASSLEASLEQYFGPGTRLTVT.

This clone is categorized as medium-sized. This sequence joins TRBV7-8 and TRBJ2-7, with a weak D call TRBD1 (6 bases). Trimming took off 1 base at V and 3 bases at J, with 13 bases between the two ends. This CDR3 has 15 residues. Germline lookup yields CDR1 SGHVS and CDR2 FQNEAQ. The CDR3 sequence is CASSLESGHIYEQYF. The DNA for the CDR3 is TGTGCCAGCAGCTTAGAATCGGGACACATCTACGAGCAGTACTTC.

Written as DNA, the CDR3 is TGTGCCAGCAGTTTGGCGGGGCTAGCGGGAGGGCGGGCAGATACGCAGTATTTT. Its translation: CASSLAGLAGGRADTQYF. The V and J genes are TRBV28 and TRBJ2-3; 12 positions agree with TRBD2. Germline V gene lookup returns CDR1 MDHEN and CDR2 SYDVKM. This CDR3 is built from 18 residues. The trim removed 3 bases at V and 4 bases at J, leaving 11 bases unmatched.

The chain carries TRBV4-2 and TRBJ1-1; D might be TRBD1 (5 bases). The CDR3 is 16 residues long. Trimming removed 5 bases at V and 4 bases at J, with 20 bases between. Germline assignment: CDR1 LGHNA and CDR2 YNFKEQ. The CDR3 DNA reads TGTGCCAGCAGCTTGGGGGGGGAGGAATTAGGCACTGAAGCTTTCTTT. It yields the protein CASSLGGEELGTEAFF.

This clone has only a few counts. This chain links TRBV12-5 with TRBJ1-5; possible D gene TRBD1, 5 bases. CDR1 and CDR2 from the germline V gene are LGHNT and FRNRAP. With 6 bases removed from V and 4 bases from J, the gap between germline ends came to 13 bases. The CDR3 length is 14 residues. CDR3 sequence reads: CASGPGQANQPQHF. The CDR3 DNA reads TGTGCTAGTGGCCCGGGGCAAGCAAATCAGCCCCAGCATTTT.

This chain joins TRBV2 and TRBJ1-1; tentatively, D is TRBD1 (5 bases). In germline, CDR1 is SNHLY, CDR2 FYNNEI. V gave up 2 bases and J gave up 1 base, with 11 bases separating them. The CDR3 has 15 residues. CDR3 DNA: TGTGCCAGCAGTGAATTTGGGGCGGCGAACACTGAAGCTTTCTTT. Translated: CASSEFGAANTEAFF.

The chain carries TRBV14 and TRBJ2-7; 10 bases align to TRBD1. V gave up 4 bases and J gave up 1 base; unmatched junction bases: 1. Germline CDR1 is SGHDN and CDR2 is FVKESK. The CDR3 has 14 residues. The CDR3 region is CASSRTGGSYEQYF. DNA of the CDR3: TGTGCCAGCAGCCGGACAGGGGGTTCCTACGAGCAGTACTTC. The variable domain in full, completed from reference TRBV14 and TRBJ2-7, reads EAGVTQFPSHSVIEKGQTVTLRCDPISGHDNLYWYRRVMGKEIKFLLHFVKESKQDESGMPNNRFLAERTGGTYSTLKVQPAELEDSGVYFCASSRTGGSYEQYFGPGTRLTVT.

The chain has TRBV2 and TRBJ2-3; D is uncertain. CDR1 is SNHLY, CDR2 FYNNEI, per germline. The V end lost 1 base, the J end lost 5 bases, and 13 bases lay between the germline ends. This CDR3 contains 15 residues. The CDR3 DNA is TGTGCCAGCAGTGAAGGGTTAAGTGGGTTAGATACGCAGTATTTT. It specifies CASSEGLSGLDTQYF.

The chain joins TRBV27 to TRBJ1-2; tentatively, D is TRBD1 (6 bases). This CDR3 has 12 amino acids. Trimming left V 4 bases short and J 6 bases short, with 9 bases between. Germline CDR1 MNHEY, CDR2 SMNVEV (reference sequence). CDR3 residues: CASSYGGDGYTF. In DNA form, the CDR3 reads TGTGCCAGCAGTTACGGGGGCGATGGCTACACCTTC.

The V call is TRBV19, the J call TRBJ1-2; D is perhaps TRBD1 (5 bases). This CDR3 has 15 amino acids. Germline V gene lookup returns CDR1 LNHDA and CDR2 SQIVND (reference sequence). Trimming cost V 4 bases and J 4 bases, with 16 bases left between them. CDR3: CASSTYPPGLYGYTF. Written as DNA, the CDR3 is TGTGCCAGTAGTACCTACCCGCCGGGGCTCTATGGCTACACCTTC.

CDR3: CASSLTSGGWGYTF. The CDR3 DNA reads TGTGCCAGCAGTTTAACCTCTGGGGGCTGGGGCTACACCTTC. The chain uses TRBV28 and TRBJ1-2; tentative D call: TRBD1 (6 bases). Germline values: CDR1 MDHEN, CDR2 SYDVKM. There are 14 residues in the CDR3. The ends were cut back, 2 bases at V and 8 bases at J, with 15 bases in the middle.